Shown below are 19 T cell receptor beta chains from a single sample sequenced in a study of cytomegalovirus exposure and HLA in healthy donors. A multiplex PCR was run with 60 Vbeta primers and 13 Jbeta primers. Sequencing was performed with immunoSEQ multiplex PCR; in TCRdb, only in-frame clones are kept and a portion is missing. The listing records tens of thousands of clones. The sequenced material came from PBMCs. The receptors were sampled from a woman aged 40-49 years in good health and CMV-seronegative.

The rearrangement joins TRBV2 to TRBJ2-1; 7 bases agree with TRBD2. Germline V CDR1 and CDR2: SNHLY, FYNNEI. Trimming at V came to 7 bases and at J to 15 bases, leaving 18 bases not matched to a gene. The CDR3 consists of 14 residues. CDR3 nucleotides: TGTGCCAGCAACCCCACCCGGGGGGTCCCGGTTGTGTTCTTC. Protein sequence: CASNPTRGVPVVFF.

CDR3 protein: CASSFLQGARYEQYF. For the CDR3, the DNA is TGTGCCAGCAGCTTTTTACAGGGGGCTAGGTACGAGCAGTACTTC. The rearrangement joins TRBV7-9 to TRBJ2-7; 9 nucleotides align to TRBD1. CDR1 and CDR2 from the germline V gene are SEHNR and FQNEAQ (reference sequence). The CDR3 sequence is 15 residues long. Trimming cost V 3 bases and J 4 bases; bases outside gene matches: 7.

On this clone: Other DNA sequences of this sample code for an identical CDR3. V gene TRBV30 combines with J gene TRBJ2-7; D might be TRBD1 (5 bases). CDR1 is GTSNPN and CDR2 is SVGIG in the germline V gene (reference sequence). Trimming stripped 5 bases from V and 5 bases from J, with 13 bases between. The CDR3 consists of 12 residues. CDR3 protein: CAWGQGRDEQYF. The CDR3, as DNA: TGTGCCTGGGGCCAGGGTCGTGACGAGCAGTACTTC.

This chain uses TRBV29-1 with TRBJ2-3, with no clear D. Germline CDR1 is SQVTM and CDR2 is ANQGSEA. The CDR3 contains 13 residues. V was shortened by 2 bases and J by 1 base, with 7 bases between the two germline ends. This CDR3 is CSVEIGGTDTQYF. The CDR3 nucleotides are TGCAGCGTTGAAATCGGAGGCACAGATACGCAGTATTTT.

DNA for the CDR3: TGTGCCAGCAGTTTGTCAGTGAACACTGAAGCTTTCTTT. This codes for CASSLSVNTEAFF. The chain uses TRBV27 and TRBJ1-1, with D uncertain. V dropped 3 bases and J dropped 0 bases, with 5 bases sitting between them. The CDR3 has 13 residues. From germline, CDR1 is MNHEY and CDR2 SMNVEV (reference sequence).

V usage is TRBV7-2 and J usage is TRBJ2-1; D is ambiguous. This CDR3 contains 13 residues. CDR1 and CDR2 (germline): SGHTA, FQGNSA. The V end lost 1 base, the J end lost 4 bases, and 5 bases lay between the germline ends. The CDR3 sequence: CASSLGHYNEQFF. In DNA, the CDR3 is TGTGCCAGCAGCTTAGGTCATTACAATGAGCAGTTCTTC.

The J gene is TRBJ2-1, the V gene TRBV6-1; weak D call: TRBD2 (6 bases). The CDR3 is 15 residues long. Trimming left V 7 bases short and J 10 bases short, with 23 bases between. The germline V gene has CDR1 MNHNS and CDR2 SASEGT. The DNA of the CDR3 is TGTGCCAGCACCGTGGAGGGACTCGCCGGGACCGAGCAGTTCTTC. Its translation: CASTVEGLAGTEQFF.

The chain joins TRBV5-1 to TRBJ1-4, with D perhaps TRBD1 (6 bases). The V gene lost 0 bases and the J gene lost 5 bases, with 8 bases spanning the gap. The CDR3 sequence is 14 residues long. In germline, CDR1 is SGHRS, CDR2 YFSETQ. As DNA, the CDR3 is TGCGCCAGCAGCTTGGGGGACATAAATGAAAAACTGTTTTTT. Translated: CASSLGDINEKLFF.

Written as DNA, the CDR3 is TGTGCCAGCAGTTACTTGACGGTGGCGGGTACCTACGAGCAGTACTTC. Its translation is CASSYLTVAGTYEQYF. The chain carries TRBV6-5 and TRBJ2-7, with D possibly being TRBD2 (5 bases). V shed 1 base and J shed 2 bases, with 15 bases lying between them. CDR1 and CDR2 from the germline V gene are MNHEY and SVGAGI. This CDR3 has 16 amino acids.

The V call is TRBV9, the J call TRBJ2-5; 7 nucleotides agree with TRBD2. The CDR3 covers 16 residues. V lost 0 bases and J lost 1; bases outside the gene matches: 6. From germline, CDR1 is SGDLS and CDR2 YYNGEE. The DNA for the CDR3 is TGTGCCAGCAGCGTAGGAGGCGGGAGCGCCCAAGAGACCCAGTACTTC. As protein: CASSVGGGSAQETQYF. Full variable domain (missing parts from reference TRBV9 and TRBJ2-5): DSGVTQTPKHLITATGQRVTLRCSPRSGDLSVYWYQQSLDQGLQFLIQYYNGEERAKGNILERFSAQQFPDLHSELNLSSLELGDSALYFCASSVGGGSAQETQYFGPGTRLLVL.

The chain has TRBV7-8 and TRBJ2-3; D is undetermined. The germline V and J ends were trimmed by 6 bases and 1 base, with 8 bases remaining between them. This CDR3 is 13 amino acids long. CDR1 and CDR2 from the germline V gene are SGHVS and FQNEAQ. The CDR3 DNA follows: TGTGCCAGCAGGGTACAAGGCACAGATACGCAGTATTTT. Translation: CASRVQGTDTQYF. The complete variable domain, with remaining parts taken from reference TRBV7-8 and TRBJ2-3, reads GAGVSQSPRYKVAKRGQDVALRCDPISGHVSLFWYQQALGQGPEFLTYFQNEAQLDKSGLPSDRFFAERPEGSVSTLKIQRTQQEDSAVYLCASRVQGTDTQYFGPGTRLTVL.

This sequence joins TRBV25-1 and TRBJ1-5, with D perhaps TRBD1 (6 bases). The germline V and J ends were trimmed by 2 bases and 2 bases, with 10 bases remaining between them. CDR3 size: 15 residues. The germline gives CDR1 MGHDK, CDR2 SYGVNS. CDR3 in DNA: TGTGCCAGCAGTGAACCGGGACACGGCAATCAGCCCCAGCATTTT. Translating gives CASSEPGHGNQPQHF.

This rearrangement joins TRBV9 to TRBJ2-5; D might be TRBD2 (5 bases). The germline V and J ends were trimmed by 1 base and 2 bases, with 18 bases remaining between them. The CDR3 has 17 amino acids. Germline CDR1 and CDR2: SGDLS and YYNGEE. The CDR3 spells CASSVTLSANFQETQYF. CDR3 DNA sequence: TGTGCCAGCAGCGTAACGCTTAGCGCGAACTTTCAAGAGACCCAGTACTTC.

V usage is TRBV19 and J usage is TRBJ1-5; TRBD1 might be the D (6 bases). The CDR3 totals 14 residues. Germline lookup yields CDR1 LNHDA and CDR2 SQIVND (reference sequence). V dropped 4 bases and J dropped 3 bases, with 10 bases sitting between them. The CDR3 bases are TGTGCCAGTAGTACCACAGGGACCAATCAGCCCCAGCATTTT. Residues: CASSTTGTNQPQHF.

The V and J genes are TRBV27 and TRBJ2-3; weak D call: TRBD2 (6 bases). Germline-derived CDR1 and CDR2 are MNHEY and SMNVEV (reference sequence). CDR3 length equals 15 residues. With 3 bases removed from V and 0 bases from J, the gap between germline ends came to 10 bases. DNA for the CDR3: TGTGCCAGCAGTTTGGGGGGAGCAAGCACAGATACGCAGTATTTT. As protein: CASSLGGASTDTQYF.

This rearrangement joins TRBV4-3 to TRBJ1-1, with 9 bases matching TRBD1. V lost 1 base and J lost 4; bases outside the gene matches: 1. There are 14 residues in the CDR3. In germline, CDR1 is LGHNA, CDR2 YSLEER. CDR3 coding DNA: TGCGCCAGCAGCCAAGTGGGACAGGGCACTGAAGCTTTCTTT. Its protein product is CASSQVGQGTEAFF.

Turning to this clone: The junction differs from germline at one of its ends, possibly a read error. The genes are TRBV2 and TRBJ2-3, with 10 bases lining up with TRBD2. CDR3 size: 15 residues. CDR1 and CDR2 (germline): SNHLY, FYNNEI. The DNA of the CDR3 is TGTGCCAGCAGTGAAGGGACTAGCGGCACAGATAAGCAGTATTTT. As protein: CASSEGTSGTDKQYF.

V usage is TRBV25-1 and J usage is TRBJ2-5; TRBD1 is a possible D gene (6 bases). The CDR3 spans 16 residues. Germline V lookup: CDR1 MGHDK, CDR2 SYGVNS. V gave up 6 bases and J gave up 1 base, with 18 bases separating them. For the CDR3, the DNA is TGTGCCAGCAGCCATACTCTTGGACAGTCCCAAGAGACCCAGTACTTC. Amino acid sequence: CASSHTLGQSQETQYF.

The CDR3, as DNA: TGTGCCAGCAGTTTAGCCGAAGCCTATGGCTACACCTTC. Translated, it gives CASSLAEAYGYTF. The V and J genes are TRBV28 and TRBJ1-2, with D unclear. The CDR3 has 13 residues. V gave up 2 bases and J gave up 4 bases, with 8 bases separating them. Germline V gene data show CDR1 as MDHEN and CDR2 as SYDVKM.